Judged by abundance, the clone carrying this TCR beta chain is medium-sized. Its antigen is not known. There are 12 residues in the CDR3. Trimming pared 9 bases from V and 4 bases from J, leaving 12 bases between. Germline V gene data show CDR1 as MNHEY and CDR2 as SVGAGI. This specimen comes from a study of OX40 agonist ivuxolimab in advanced cancers. Study outcomes and limitations: In general, CD8+ T cells held more expanded clones than CD4+ did, on average.

Here immunoSEQ multiplex PCR was the method, and the copy in TCRdb shows in-frame clones only, minus some. The sample lists tens of thousands of clones, 87% occurring once. The chain recombines TRBV6-5 with TRBJ2-5; tentative D call: TRBD2 (5 bases). Sequencing was performed on CD4+ or CD8+ T cells sorted from blood, taken in a trial of the OX40 agonist ivuxolimab. The clonotype comes from an adult with an advanced solid tumor such as melanoma, head and neck, liver or kidney cancer. This CDR3 is CASRVGRETQYF. The CDR3 coding sequence is TGTGCCAGTAGGGTGGGGAGAGAGACCCAGTACTTC.